This entry describes one T cell receptor (beta chain). Antigen specificity is unknown. This sample was taken from a study of cytomegalovirus exposure and HLA in healthy donors. General study points: It was reported that TCR beta sequences correctly inferred the HLA-A and HLA-B alleles for most subjects. A later analysis linked a missense variant in DCLRE1C to the trimming of TCR beta V and J genes. The investigators catalogued some 150 TCR beta chains as cytomegalovirus-associated. Immune exposure data for these donors was limited to CMV serostatus.

V lost 7 bases and J lost 0, with 10 bases in between. The germline CDR1 and CDR2 sequences are MNHEY and SVGAGI. The CDR3 spans 14 residues. PCR amplification relied on 60 Vbeta primers (plus 13 Jbeta primers). Sequencing was performed with immunoSEQ multiplex PCR; in TCRdb, only in-frame clones are kept and a portion is missing. The table lists 150,000 to 200,000 clones, about four fifths of them singletons. Sequencing was performed on PBMCs. The V and J genes are TRBV6-5 and TRBJ1-5; maybe TRBD1 (5 bases). This TCR came from a man aged 18 to 35 in good health and CMV-seronegative. Here the CDR3 DNA reads TGTGCCAGCAACTACAGGAATAGCAATCAGCCCCAGCATTTT. The encoded protein is CASNYRNSNQPQHF.